This TCR beta chain was identified in a study of T-cell reconstitution after alpha-beta-depleted transplantation in children. V gave up 5 bases and J gave up 0 bases, with 9 bases separating them. CDR3 length equals 13 residues. Germline assignment: CDR1 DFQATT and CDR2 SNEGSKA (reference sequence). This clonotype was seen a few times. Preparation of the TCRbeta library used unique molecular identifiers. From the PCR reads, TCRdb called clonotypes with MiXCR, one entry per CDR3 protein. This sample has about 580,000 distinct CDR3 sequences, with under 30% found just once. Sequences were derived from PBMCs, mostly from graft donor cells, sampled 360 days after TCRalphabeta/CD19-depleted stem cell transplant. V gene TRBV20-1 combines with J gene TRBJ2-3; tentative D call: TRBD1 (6 bases). This clonotype originated in a boy under two years old who had a stem cell transplant for acute myeloid leukemia, so the T cells may come from the graft donor. CDR3 bases: TGCAGTGCTCTGGACAGAAGCACAGATACGCAGTATTTT. It translates to CSALDRSTDTQYF.